These 12 T cell receptor beta chains originate from one sample sequenced in a study of blood T cells in healthy people across ages. A second PCR, run for roughly 7 to 11 cycles, used a sample-barcoded 5' primer plus a J-beta primer mix. Via MiXCR, TCRdb re-called the 5' RACE reads, giving one row per CDR3 protein. Among about 680,000 distinct CDR3 sequences listed, more than 40% were seen once. Sequencing used blood. The receptors were gathered from a woman aged 60-70 years in good health.

This chain links TRBV20-1 with TRBJ2-4; TRBD2 aligns across 9 bases. This CDR3 comprises 17 residues. The germline gives CDR1 DFQATT, CDR2 SNEGSKA (reference sequence). V was pared by 4 bases and J by 13 bases, with 23 bases of the junction left unmatched. The CDR3 reads CSAKGVLASGDYNEQYF. CDR3 coding DNA: TGCAGTGCTAAGGGGGTGTTGGCTAGCGGGGACTACAATGAGCAGTACTTC.

CDR3 DNA: TGCAGTGCTAGCTTGGGACAGGGGGCCTACAATGAGCAGTTCTTC. Residues: CSASLGQGAYNEQFF. J is TRBJ2-1 and V is TRBV20-1; TRBD1 aligns across 11 bases. CDR3 size: 15 residues. Germline V lookup: CDR1 DFQATT, CDR2 SNEGSKA (reference sequence). Trimming removed 3 bases from V and 2 bases from J; junction bases left unmatched: 3.

This clonotype was recorded at least ten times. The chain carries TRBV12-3 or TRBV12-4 and TRBJ2-5; TRBD1 matches 7 bases. Trimming took 5 bases from V and 1 from J; bases not matched to a gene: 4. This CDR3 comprises 14 residues. The CDR3 DNA reads as TGTGCCAGCAGTACCGGGACAGTCCAAGAGACCCAGTACTTC. The encoded protein is CASSTGTVQETQYF.

Points on this clonotype: The junction shows a germline mismatch at one end, possibly a read error. The gene calls are TRBV29-1 and TRBJ2-3, with D perhaps being TRBD1 or TRBD2 (5 bases each). The germline V gene encodes CDR1 SQVTM and CDR2 ANQGSEA. CDR3 length equals 14 residues. In DNA form, the CDR3 reads TGCAGCGTTGATGGGGCGGGTCGCACAGATACGCGGTATTTT. Its protein is CSVDGAGRTDTRYF.

This clonotype was seen a few times. The chain is built from TRBV5-1 and TRBJ2-5; TRBD2 matches 13 bases. Losses at the gene ends were 3 bases for V and 3 bases for J; bases not matched to a gene: 8. The CDR3 has 17 amino acids. Germline V gene lookup returns CDR1 SGHRS and CDR2 YFSETQ. Written as DNA, the CDR3 is TGCGCCAGCAGCTCGAAACTAGCGGGAGGGCCAGAAGAGACCCAGTACTTC. Protein: CASSSKLAGGPEETQYF.

A single count supports this clonotype. One junction end disagrees with the germline gene, perhaps due to a read error. This chain links TRBV6-6 with TRBJ2-1; D unresolved. Looked up from germline, CDR1 is MNHNY and CDR2 is SVGAGI (reference sequence). The CDR3 runs 15 residues. CDR3 nucleotide sequence: TGTGCCAGCAGTTACTCGACGGCTCTATACAATAAGCAGTTCTTC. Protein sequence: CASSYSTALYNKQFF.

The count of this clonotype is one. The chain has TRBV4-3 and TRBJ1-4; the match to TRBD1 covers 12 bases. After removal of 6 bases from V and 8 bases from J, the junction contained 10 bases not matched to a gene. From germline, CDR1 is LGHNA and CDR2 YSLEER. The CDR3 runs 16 residues. CDR3 sequence: CASSLSPGTGGEKLFF. CDR3 in DNA: TGCGCCAGCAGTCTCTCACCCGGGACAGGGGGCGAAAAACTGTTTTTT.

This clonotype was picked up a small number of times. V is TRBV12-3 or TRBV12-4 and J is TRBJ2-3; D is perhaps TRBD1 (5 bases). V was clipped by 6 bases and J by 8 bases, with 9 bases between them. The CDR3 covers 11 residues. CDR3 protein: CASSRELTQYF. In DNA, the CDR3 is TGTGCCAGCAGCAGGGAACTTACGCAGTATTTT.

This chain connects TRBV5-1 to TRBJ2-1; 11 bases align to TRBD2. V shed 4 bases and J 10 bases; nucleotides not matched to a gene: 10. CDR3 length equals 15 residues. Per germline, CDR1 SGHRS and CDR2 YFSETQ. The chain's CDR3 is CASSPTSGANWEQFF. CDR3 nucleotides: TGCGCCAGCAGCCCGACTAGCGGGGCAAACTGGGAGCAGTTCTTC.

This clonotype appeared a few times. The chain has TRBV3-1 and TRBJ1-4; TRBD1 aligns across 8 bases. Germline V gives CDR1 LGHDT, CDR2 YNNKEL (reference sequence). This CDR3 is built from 17 residues. Trimming took 4 bases from V and 8 from J; bases not matched to a gene: 15. Written as DNA, the CDR3 is TGTGCCAGCAGCCTTTCACCATGGACAGGGAAGGACGAAAAACTGTTTTTT. This translates into CASSLSPWTGKDEKLFF.

J is TRBJ2-2 and V is TRBV5-6, with TRBD2 matching over 8 bases. From germline, CDR1 is SGHDT and CDR2 YYEEEE. The V and J ends lost 4 bases and 5 bases, in that order; junction bases with no gene match: 10. This CDR3 is 16 amino acids long. CDR3 DNA: TGTGCCAGCAGCATCACCGGGACTAGGAGAACCGGGGAGCTGTTTTTT. Encoded protein: CASSITGTRRTGELFF.

V and J are TRBV3-1 and TRBJ2-1; 7 positions match TRBD2. The trim removed 2 bases at V and 8 bases at J, leaving 9 bases unmatched. This CDR3 spans 15 amino acids. Germline CDR1 is LGHDT and CDR2 is YNNKEL (reference sequence). CDR3 DNA sequence: TGTGCCAGCAGCCAAATGAGCGGGGCGACGGATGAGCAGTTCTTC. It translates to CASSQMSGATDEQFF.